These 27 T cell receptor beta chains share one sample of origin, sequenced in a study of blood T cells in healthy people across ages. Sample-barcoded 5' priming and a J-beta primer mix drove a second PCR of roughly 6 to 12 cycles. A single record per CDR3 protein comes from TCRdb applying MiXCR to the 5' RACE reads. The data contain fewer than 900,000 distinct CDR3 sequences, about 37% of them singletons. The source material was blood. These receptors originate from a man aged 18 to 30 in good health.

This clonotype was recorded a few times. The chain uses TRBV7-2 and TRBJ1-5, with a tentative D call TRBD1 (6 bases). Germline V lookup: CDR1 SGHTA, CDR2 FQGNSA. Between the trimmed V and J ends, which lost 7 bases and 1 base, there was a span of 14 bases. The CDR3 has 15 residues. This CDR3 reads CASTIGGVSNQPQHF. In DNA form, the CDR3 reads TGTGCCAGCACTATAGGGGGGGTGAGCAATCAGCCCCAGCATTTT.

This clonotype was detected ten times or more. Here the CDR3 reads CASSQLAGGVGEQFF. CDR3 in DNA: TGCGCCAGCAGCCAACTAGCGGGGGGGGTGGGTGAGCAGTTCTTC. The J gene is TRBJ2-1, the V gene TRBV4-3, with 12 bases aligning to TRBD2. The CDR3 sequence is 15 residues long. Trimming took 2 bases from V and 9 from J; bases not matched to a gene: 5. The germline V gene encodes CDR1 LGHNA and CDR2 YSLEER.

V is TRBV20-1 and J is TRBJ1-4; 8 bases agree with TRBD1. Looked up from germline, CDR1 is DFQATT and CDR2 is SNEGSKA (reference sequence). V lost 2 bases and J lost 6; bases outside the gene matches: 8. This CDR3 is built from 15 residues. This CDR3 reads CSARWTGRADEKLFF. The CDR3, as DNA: TGCAGTGCTAGATGGACAGGGCGCGCTGATGAAAAACTGTTTTTT.

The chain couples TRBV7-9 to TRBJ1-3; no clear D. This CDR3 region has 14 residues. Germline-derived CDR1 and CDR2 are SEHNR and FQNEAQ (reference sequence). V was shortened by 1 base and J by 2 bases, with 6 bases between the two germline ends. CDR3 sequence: CASSLEGTGNTIYF. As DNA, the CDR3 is TGTGCCAGCAGCTTAGAGGGTACTGGAAACACCATATATTTT.

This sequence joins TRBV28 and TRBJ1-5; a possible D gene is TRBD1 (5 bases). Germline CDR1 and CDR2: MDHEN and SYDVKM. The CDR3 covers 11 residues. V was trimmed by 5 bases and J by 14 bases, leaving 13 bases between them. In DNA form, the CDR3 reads TGTGCCAGCAGTATGGGACGTACGGAGCATTTT. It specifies CASSMGRTEHF.

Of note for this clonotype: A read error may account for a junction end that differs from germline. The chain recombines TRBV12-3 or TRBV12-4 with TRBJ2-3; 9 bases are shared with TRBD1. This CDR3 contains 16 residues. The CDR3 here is CASSPGQGLRTDTQYF. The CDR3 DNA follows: TGTGCCAGCAGTCCAGGACAGGGGTTAAGAACAGATACGCAATATTTT.

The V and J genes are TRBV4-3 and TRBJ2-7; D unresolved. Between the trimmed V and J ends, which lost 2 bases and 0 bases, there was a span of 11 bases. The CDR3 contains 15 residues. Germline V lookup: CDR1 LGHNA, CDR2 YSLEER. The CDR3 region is CASSQSIDSSYEQYF. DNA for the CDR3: TGCGCCAGCAGCCAATCGATAGATAGCTCCTACGAGCAGTACTTC.

The CDR3 loop is CASSYWAGGSAGELFF. The CDR3, as DNA: TGTGCCAGCAGTTACTGGGCAGGGGGAAGTGCCGGGGAGCTGTTTTTT. This chain links TRBV6-5 with TRBJ2-2; 7 bases map to TRBD1. V shed 1 base, J shed 6 bases, and the junction held 8 bases outside the gene matches. This CDR3 has 16 residues. Germline values: CDR1 MNHEY, CDR2 SVGAGI.

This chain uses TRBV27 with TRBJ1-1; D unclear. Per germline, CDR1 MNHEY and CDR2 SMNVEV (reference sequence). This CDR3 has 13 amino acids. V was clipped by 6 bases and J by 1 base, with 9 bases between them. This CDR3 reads CASRPSENTEAFF. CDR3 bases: TGTGCCAGCAGACCCTCGGAGAACACTGAAGCTTTCTTT.

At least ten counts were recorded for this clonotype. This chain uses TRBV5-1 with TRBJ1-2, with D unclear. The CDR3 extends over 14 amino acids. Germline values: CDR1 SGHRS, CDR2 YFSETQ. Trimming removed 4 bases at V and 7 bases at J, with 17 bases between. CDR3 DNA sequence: TGCGCCAGCAGCCTCACACCCACTTCGGGTGGCTACACCTTC. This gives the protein CASSLTPTSGGYTF.

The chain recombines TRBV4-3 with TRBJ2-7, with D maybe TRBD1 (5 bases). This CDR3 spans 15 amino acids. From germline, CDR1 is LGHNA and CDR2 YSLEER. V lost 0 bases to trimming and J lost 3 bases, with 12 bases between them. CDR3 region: CASSQDAGQLYEQYF. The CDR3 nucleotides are TGCGCCAGCAGCCAAGATGCAGGGCAACTCTACGAGCAGTACTTC.

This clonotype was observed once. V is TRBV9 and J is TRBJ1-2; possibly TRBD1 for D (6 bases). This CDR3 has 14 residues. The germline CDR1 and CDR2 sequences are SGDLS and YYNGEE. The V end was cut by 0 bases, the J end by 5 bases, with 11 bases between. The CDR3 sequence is CASSVESGEYGYTF. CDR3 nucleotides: TGTGCCAGCAGCGTAGAGTCAGGGGAATATGGCTACACCTTC. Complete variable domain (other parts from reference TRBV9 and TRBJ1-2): DSGVTQTPKHLITATGQRVTLRCSPRSGDLSVYWYQQSLDQGLQFLIQYYNGEERAKGNILERFSAQQFPDLHSELNLSSLELGDSALYFCASSVESGEYGYTFGSGTRLTVV.

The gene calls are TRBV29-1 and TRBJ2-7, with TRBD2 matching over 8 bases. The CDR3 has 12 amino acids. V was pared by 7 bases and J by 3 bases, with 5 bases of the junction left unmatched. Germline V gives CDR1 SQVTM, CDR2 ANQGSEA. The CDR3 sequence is CSGRTSSYEQYF. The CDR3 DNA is TGCAGCGGCCGGACTAGCAGCTACGAGCAGTACTTC.

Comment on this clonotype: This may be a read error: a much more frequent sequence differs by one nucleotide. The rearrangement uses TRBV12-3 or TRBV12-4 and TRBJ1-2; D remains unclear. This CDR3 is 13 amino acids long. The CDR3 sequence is CAGSFIPAEGYTF. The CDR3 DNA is TGTGCCGGCAGTTTCATTCCGGCGGAGGGCTACACCTTC.

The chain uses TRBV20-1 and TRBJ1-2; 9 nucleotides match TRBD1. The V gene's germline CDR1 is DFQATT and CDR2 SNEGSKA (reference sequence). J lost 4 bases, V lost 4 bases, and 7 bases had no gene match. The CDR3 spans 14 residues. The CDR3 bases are TGCAGTGCTACTAGGACAGGGGAGGTCTATGGCTACACCTTC. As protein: CSATRTGEVYGYTF.

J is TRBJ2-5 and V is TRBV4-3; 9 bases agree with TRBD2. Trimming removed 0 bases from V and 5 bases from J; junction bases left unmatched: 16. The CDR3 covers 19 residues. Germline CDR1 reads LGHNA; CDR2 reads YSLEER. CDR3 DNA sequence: TGCGCCAGCAGCCAAGATTGGGGCCCTAGCGGGGCGTATAGGGAGACCCAGTACTTC. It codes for CASSQDWGPSGAYRETQYF.

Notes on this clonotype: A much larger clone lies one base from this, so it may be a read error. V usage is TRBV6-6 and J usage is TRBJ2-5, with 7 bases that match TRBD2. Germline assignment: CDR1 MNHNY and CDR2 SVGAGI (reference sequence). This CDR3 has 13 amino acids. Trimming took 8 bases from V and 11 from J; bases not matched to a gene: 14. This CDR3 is CASGGEQANEQYF. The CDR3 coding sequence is TGTGCCAGCGGGGGGGAGCAGGCCAATGAGCAGTACTTC.

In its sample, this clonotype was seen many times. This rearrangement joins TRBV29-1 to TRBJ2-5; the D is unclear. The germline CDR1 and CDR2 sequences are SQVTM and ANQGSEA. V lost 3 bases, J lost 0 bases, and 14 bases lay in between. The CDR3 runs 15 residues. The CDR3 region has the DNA TGCAGCGTTGATAATCTCGGCCAGTACCAAGAGACCCAGTACTTC. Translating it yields CSVDNLGQYQETQYF.

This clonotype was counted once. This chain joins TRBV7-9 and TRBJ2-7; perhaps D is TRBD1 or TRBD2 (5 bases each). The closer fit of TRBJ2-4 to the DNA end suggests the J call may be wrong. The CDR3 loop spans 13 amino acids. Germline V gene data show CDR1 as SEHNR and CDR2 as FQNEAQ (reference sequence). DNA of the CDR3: TGTGCCATTCGGACGGATGGGGGAAACATTCAGTACTTC. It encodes CAIRTDGGNIQYF.

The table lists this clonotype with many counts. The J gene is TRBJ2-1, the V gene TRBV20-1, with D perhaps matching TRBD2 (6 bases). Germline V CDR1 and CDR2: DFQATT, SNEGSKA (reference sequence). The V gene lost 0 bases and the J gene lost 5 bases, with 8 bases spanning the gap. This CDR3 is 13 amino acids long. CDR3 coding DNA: TGCAGTGCTAGAGATACTAGCCACAATGAGCAGTTCTTC. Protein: CSARDTSHNEQFF.

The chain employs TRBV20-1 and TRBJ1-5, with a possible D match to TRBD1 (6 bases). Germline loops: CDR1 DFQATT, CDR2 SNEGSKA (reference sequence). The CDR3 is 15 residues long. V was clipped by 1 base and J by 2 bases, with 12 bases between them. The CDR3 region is CSARGGGGRNQPQHF. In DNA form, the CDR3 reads TGCAGTGCTAGAGGGGGAGGGGGGCGCAATCAGCCCCAGCATTTT.

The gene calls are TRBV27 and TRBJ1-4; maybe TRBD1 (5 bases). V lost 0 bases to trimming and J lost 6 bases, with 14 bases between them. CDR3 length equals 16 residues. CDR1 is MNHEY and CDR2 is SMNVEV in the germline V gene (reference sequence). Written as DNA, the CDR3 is TGTGCCAGCAGTTTATCTTTGGGCAGGGAGGATGAAAAACTGTTTTTT. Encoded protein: CASSLSLGREDEKLFF.

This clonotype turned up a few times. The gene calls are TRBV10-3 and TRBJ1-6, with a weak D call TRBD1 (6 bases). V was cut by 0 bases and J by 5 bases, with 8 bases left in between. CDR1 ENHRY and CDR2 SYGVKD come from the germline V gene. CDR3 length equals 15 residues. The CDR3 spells CAISESRGDNSPLHF. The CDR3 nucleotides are TGTGCCATCAGTGAGTCGAGGGGGGATAATTCACCCCTCCACTTT.

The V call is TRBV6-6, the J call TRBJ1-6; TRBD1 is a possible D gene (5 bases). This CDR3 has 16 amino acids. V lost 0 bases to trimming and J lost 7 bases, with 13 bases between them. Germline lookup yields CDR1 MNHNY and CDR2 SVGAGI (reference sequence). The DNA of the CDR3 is TGTGCCAGCAGTTACTCTCCTGGGGCGGAGAATTCACCCCTCCACTTT. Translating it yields CASSYSPGAENSPLHF.

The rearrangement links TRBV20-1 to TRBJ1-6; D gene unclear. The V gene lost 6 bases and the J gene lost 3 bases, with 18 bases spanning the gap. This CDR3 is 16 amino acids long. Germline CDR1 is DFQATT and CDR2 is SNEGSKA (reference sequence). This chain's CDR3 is CSAQRADGDYNSPLHF. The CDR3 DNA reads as TGCAGTGCCCAGAGGGCCGACGGGGACTATAATTCACCCCTCCACTTT.

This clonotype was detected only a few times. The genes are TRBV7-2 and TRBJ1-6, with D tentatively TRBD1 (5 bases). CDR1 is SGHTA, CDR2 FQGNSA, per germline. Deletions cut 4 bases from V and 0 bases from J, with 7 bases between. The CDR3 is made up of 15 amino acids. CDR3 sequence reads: CASSSDSSYNSPLHF. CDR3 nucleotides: TGTGCCAGCAGCTCCGACAGCTCCTATAATTCACCCCTCCACTTT.

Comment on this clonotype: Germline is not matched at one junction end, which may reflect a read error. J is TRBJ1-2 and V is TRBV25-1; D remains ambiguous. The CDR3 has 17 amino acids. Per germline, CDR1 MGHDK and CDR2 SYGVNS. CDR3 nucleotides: TGTGCCAGCAGTGGAACAGAGAGGGAAACATTTGGCTATGACTACACCTTC. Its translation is CASSGTERETFGYDYTF.